The 30 T cell receptor beta chains presented below share a single source sample, sequenced in a study of blood T cells in healthy people across ages. With a J-beta primer mix and a sample-barcoded 5' primer, a second PCR ran about 7 to 11 cycles. One entry per CDR3 protein, called by TCRdb with MiXCR from the 5' RACE reads. This table holds about 730,000 distinct CDR3 sequences, about 42% found once. Sequencing input: blood. The receptors come from a woman between 55 and 75 years old in good health.

The J gene is TRBJ2-5, the V gene TRBV3-1, with 10 bases that match TRBD2. The trim removed 8 bases at V and 4 bases at J, leaving 10 bases unmatched. Germline V gene sequence: CDR1 LGHDT, CDR2 YNNKEL (reference sequence). The CDR3 sequence is 15 residues long. CDR3 sequence: CASGPSGSFRETQYF. The CDR3 region has the DNA TGTGCCAGCGGCCCTAGCGGGAGCTTCCGAGAGACCCAGTACTTC.

With respect to this clonotype: One end of the junction is discordant with germline, which a read error may explain. The chain recombines TRBV4-2 with TRBJ2-3; no definite D call. The CDR3 is 15 amino acids. From germline, CDR1 is LGHNA and CDR2 YNFKEQ. As DNA, the CDR3 is TGTGCCAGTAGCCAAGCCGGACCACTCACGGATACGCAGTATTTT. It yields the protein CASSQAGPLTDTQYF.

The rearrangement links TRBV12-3 or TRBV12-4 to TRBJ1-5, with 9 bases identical to TRBD1. The CDR3 length is 15 residues. V trimming: 6 bases; J trimming: 2 bases; junction bases outside the gene matches: 5. The CDR3 DNA follows: TGTGCCAGCAGCGTCCGGGACAGGGGCAATCAGCCCCAGCATTTT. Residues: CASSVRDRGNQPQHF.

The chain combines TRBV10-3 with TRBJ1-5; no firm D call. Trimming left V 2 bases short and J 7 bases short, with 15 bases between. The CDR3 has 15 amino acids. Per the germline V gene, CDR1 is ENHRY and CDR2 is SYGVKD. CDR3 sequence (DNA): TGTGCCATCAGTGAGACTCCGCAGGCCGGGCAGCCCCAGCATTTT. It translates to CAISETPQAGQPQHF.

This sequence joins TRBV4-2 and TRBJ2-5; no reliable D call. Trimming took 0 bases from V and 7 from J, leaving 12 bases between them. The germline V gene encodes CDR1 LGHNA and CDR2 YNFKEQ. The CDR3 is made up of 14 amino acids. CDR3 protein: CASSQDRVGGTQYF. CDR3 bases: TGTGCCAGCAGCCAAGATAGGGTCGGTGGGACCCAGTACTTC.

This sequence joins TRBV28 and TRBJ2-7, with 11 bases lining up with TRBD2. V trimming: 4 bases; J trimming: 3 bases; junction bases outside the gene matches: 11. CDR1 and CDR2 (germline): MDHEN, SYDVKM. The length of the CDR3 is 17 residues. The CDR3 reads CASSSFFTSGSHYEQYF. In DNA form, the CDR3 reads TGTGCCAGCAGTTCCTTCTTCACTAGCGGGAGCCACTACGAGCAGTACTTC.

The V gene is TRBV10-2, the J gene TRBJ2-7, with D tentatively TRBD1 or TRBD2 (5 bases each). The CDR3 is made up of 12 amino acids. Germline CDR1 reads WSHSY; CDR2 reads SAAADI. Trimming cost V 6 bases and J 4 bases, with 10 bases left between them. This CDR3 is CASRGDWYEQYF. CDR3 coding DNA: TGCGCCAGCAGGGGGGATTGGTACGAGCAGTACTTC.

The chain is built from TRBV3-1 and TRBJ2-3; possibly TRBD2 for D (5 bases). Germline-derived CDR1 and CDR2 are LGHDT and YNNKEL (reference sequence). The CDR3 runs 14 residues. Trimming removed 1 base from V and 6 bases from J, with 11 bases in between. CDR3 protein: CASSQALARDTQYF. CDR3 coding DNA: TGTGCCAGCAGCCAAGCCCTAGCTAGGGATACGCAGTATTTT.

The chain links TRBV28 to TRBJ1-5; D call uncertain. The CDR3 loop spans 15 amino acids. Trimming removed 6 bases at V and 0 bases at J, with 12 bases between. The V gene's germline CDR1 is MDHEN and CDR2 SYDVKM. The CDR3 here is CASRTSRNSNQPQHF. As DNA, the CDR3 is TGTGCCAGCAGGACATCAAGGAATAGCAATCAGCCCCAGCATTTT.

Comments on this clonotype: This could be a read error, since a much larger clone is one nucleotide away. The chain joins TRBV28 to TRBJ2-3, with D uncertain. Germline CDR1 is MDHEN and CDR2 is SYDVKM. The CDR3 has 11 amino acids. The CDR3 region has the DNA TGTGCCAGCTGGGGTTCAGATATGCAGTATTTT. Translation: CASWGSDMQYF.

This clonotype was counted at least ten times. The chain is built from TRBV29-1 and TRBJ2-3, with TRBD2 matching 9 bases. This CDR3 region has 13 residues. Per germline, CDR1 SQVTM and CDR2 ANQGSEA. The junction had 3 bases not matched to a gene; V was cut back by 8 bases and J by 0 bases. The DNA of the CDR3 is TGCAGCTCTAGCGGGACCAGCACAGATACGCAGTATTTT. It yields the protein CSSSGTSTDTQYF.

This chain connects TRBV11-3 to TRBJ2-2; D gene ambiguous. CDR1 SGHNT and CDR2 YENEEA come from the germline V gene. The ends were cut back, 4 bases at V and 2 bases at J, with 5 bases in the middle. The CDR3 has 13 amino acids. The CDR3 sequence: CASSWGNTGELFF. CDR3 bases: TGTGCCAGCAGCTGGGGAAACACCGGGGAGCTGTTTTTT.

This clonotype was seen many times. The V and J genes are TRBV20-1 and TRBJ2-5, with 11 bases matching TRBD1. Unmatched junction bases numbered 11, after V lost 6 bases and J lost 11 bases. CDR1 and CDR2 from the germline V gene are DFQATT and SNEGSKA (reference sequence). This CDR3 is 13 amino acids long. CDR3 protein: CSATGQGAWEQYF. The CDR3 DNA reads TGCAGTGCCACTGGACAGGGGGCCTGGGAGCAGTACTTC.

The rearrangement uses TRBV14 and TRBJ1-6; no firm D call. The ends were cut back, 2 bases at V and 3 bases at J, with 8 bases in the middle. The CDR3 runs 15 residues. The germline V gene encodes CDR1 SGHDN and CDR2 FVKESK. CDR3 in DNA: TGTGCCAGCAGCCAATACCCCGACTATAATTCACCCCTCCACTTT. This codes for CASSQYPDYNSPLHF.

A note on this clonotype: The junction does not match germline at one end; this may be a read error. This sequence joins TRBV10-3 and TRBJ2-1, with TRBD2 matching 11 bases. Per the germline V gene, CDR1 is ENHRY and CDR2 is SYGVKD. This CDR3 is built from 17 residues. For the CDR3, the DNA is TGCGCCAGCTCCGGGACTAGCGGACAGAGCTCCTACAATGAGCAGTTCTTC. It specifies CASSGTSGQSSYNEQFF.

V is TRBV10-1 and J is TRBJ2-3; D perhaps matches TRBD2 (5 bases). V was clipped by 0 bases and J by 6 bases, with 16 bases between them. CDR1 WNHNN and CDR2 SYGVQD come from the germline V gene (reference sequence). This CDR3 contains 16 residues. CDR3 loop: CASSESGGRGEDTQYF. In DNA, the CDR3 is TGCGCCAGCAGTGAGTCTGGAGGCCGCGGTGAGGATACGCAGTATTTT.

This clonotype has only a few counts. V usage is TRBV7-8 and J usage is TRBJ1-2, with a possible D match to TRBD1 (5 bases). CDR1 and CDR2 from the germline V gene are SGHVS and FQNEAQ. CDR3 length equals 13 residues. Trimming shortened V by 5 bases and J by 8 bases, and 15 bases separated the two germline ends. The CDR3 spells CASSVGVSGGYTF. CDR3 nucleotides: TGTGCCAGCAGCGTGGGTGTTTCAGGGGGCTACACCTTC.

The V call is TRBV12-3 or TRBV12-4, the J call TRBJ2-7; TRBD2 matches 15 bases. The J call may not be correct, given that the DNA end is closer to TRBJ2-5. The CDR3 sequence is 16 residues long. DNA of the CDR3: TGTGCCAGCAGTCATCGGACTAGCGGGGGGGGAGAGACCCAGTACTTC. Amino acids: CASSHRTSGGGETQYF.

This clonotype was picked up many times. The J gene is TRBJ2-3, the V gene TRBV11-2; no firm D call. This CDR3 is built from 15 residues. The V gene lost 3 bases and the J gene lost 2 bases, with 12 bases spanning the gap. Germline CDR1 reads SGHAT; CDR2 reads FQNNGV. CDR3 region: CASSFHGLVTDTQYF. In DNA, the CDR3 is TGTGCCAGCAGCTTTCACGGTCTGGTCACAGATACGCAGTATTTT.

This clonotype showed up just once. Compared with germline, one end of the junction differs, possibly owing to a read error. The chain combines TRBV6-1 with TRBJ2-3, with a weak D call TRBD1 (5 bases). CDR3 size: 17 residues. Germline V gene sequence: CDR1 MNHNS, CDR2 SASEGT. CDR3 amino acids: CTSSAPIVGASTDTQYF. As DNA, the CDR3 is TGTACCAGCAGTGCACCCATCGTTGGGGCCAGCACAGATACGCAGTATTTT.

This clonotype was detected only a few times. The chain couples TRBV11-3 to TRBJ1-2; no firm D call. Trimming shortened V by 0 bases and J by 0 bases, and 8 bases separated the two germline ends. The CDR3 is 15 residues long. Germline assignment: CDR1 SGHNT and CDR2 YENEEA. The CDR3 DNA sequence: TGTGCCAGCAGCTTAGATCGGATAGCTAACTATGGCTACACCTTC. Its translation is CASSLDRIANYGYTF.

The V gene is TRBV6-1, the J gene TRBJ2-1; no definite D call. Trimming took 5 bases from V and 5 from J, leaving 13 bases between them. The germline CDR1 and CDR2 sequences are MNHNS and SASEGT. The CDR3 is 14 residues long. The CDR3 sequence: CASSPKIVDNEQFF. The CDR3 DNA sequence: TGTGCCAGCAGTCCAAAAATAGTGGACAATGAGCAGTTCTTC.

There are a few counts of this clonotype. The chain is built from TRBV29-1 and TRBJ2-5, with unresolved D. This CDR3 spans 13 amino acids. V shed 7 bases and J shed 1 base, with 13 bases lying between them. Germline loops: CDR1 SQVTM, CDR2 ANQGSEA. CDR3 in amino acids: CSGAKRIQETQYF. CDR3 in DNA: TGCAGCGGCGCGAAGAGGATCCAAGAGACCCAGTACTTC.

This clonotype turned up a few times. This chain connects TRBV28 to TRBJ2-7; D tentatively fits TRBD1 or TRBD2 (6 bases each). The CDR3 is 15 residues long. Per germline, CDR1 MDHEN and CDR2 SYDVKM. The V end lost 8 bases, the J end lost 3 bases, and 20 bases lay between the germline ends. CDR3 nucleotide sequence: TGTGCCAGCCGGGGGCACAGCAACCAAAACTACGAGCAGTACTTC. Its translation: CASRGHSNQNYEQYF.

V is TRBV6-2 or TRBV6-3 and J is TRBJ2-7; D remains ambiguous. CDR3 length equals 16 residues. Germline assignment: CDR1 MNHEY and CDR2 SVGEGT. Trimming took off 5 bases at V and 3 bases at J, with 20 bases between the two ends. CDR3 DNA sequence: TGTGCCAGCAGTCCTATCAAAAGGGCCTCTAACTACGAGCAGTACTTC. Translated, it gives CASSPIKRASNYEQYF.

The V call is TRBV30, the J call TRBJ1-2; TRBD1 is a possible D gene (5 bases). The CDR3 runs to 14 residues. Trimming removed 5 bases from V and 1 base from J, with 14 bases in between. Per the germline V gene, CDR1 is GTSNPN and CDR2 is SVGIG (reference sequence). DNA of the CDR3: TGTGCCTGGGTTCGGGGACCCAATAACTATGGCTACACCTTC. It translates to CAWVRGPNNYGYTF.

The J gene is TRBJ2-3, the V gene TRBV7-2; TRBD2 agrees at 10 bases. V shed 1 base, J shed 4 bases, and the junction held 5 bases outside the gene matches. The CDR3 totals 16 residues. From germline, CDR1 is SGHTA and CDR2 FQGNSA. CDR3 in amino acids: CASSLVGSGRSDTQYF. DNA for the CDR3: TGTGCCAGCAGCTTAGTTGGTAGCGGGAGGTCAGATACGCAGTATTTT. The variable domain in full, with the rest retrieved from reference TRBV7-2 and TRBJ2-3, is GAGVSQSPSNKVTEKGKDVELRCDPISGHTALYWYRQSLGQGLEFLIYFQGNSAPDKSGLPSDRFSAERTGGSVSTLTIQRTQQEDSAVYLCASSLVGSGRSDTQYFGPGTRLTVL.

The chain combines TRBV28 with TRBJ2-7; 7 positions match TRBD1. This CDR3 is built from 13 residues. Germline V gives CDR1 MDHEN, CDR2 SYDVKM. V lost 8 bases and J lost 4; bases outside the gene matches: 8. The CDR3 region is CASQPGGWYEQYF. The CDR3, as DNA: TGTGCCAGCCAACCAGGGGGTTGGTACGAGCAGTACTTC.

This rearrangement joins TRBV29-1 to TRBJ1-2; unclear D gene. Germline-derived CDR1 and CDR2 are SQVTM and ANQGSEA. The CDR3 is made up of 12 amino acids. Trimming removed 3 bases at V and 4 bases at J, with 9 bases between. The CDR3 DNA sequence: TGCAGCGTTGACAGCACCGCCTATGGCTACACCTTC. This translates into CSVDSTAYGYTF.

This clonotype has more than one count but fewer than ten. The J gene is TRBJ2-7, the V gene TRBV6-2 or TRBV6-3; D gene uncertain. The CDR3 totals 13 residues. Trimming pared 1 base from V and 0 bases from J, leaving 4 bases between. CDR1 MNHEY and CDR2 SVGEGT come from the germline V gene. The CDR3 DNA reads as TGTGCCAGCAGTTACTTTGCCTCCTACGAGCAGTACTTC. Translated, it gives CASSYFASYEQYF.